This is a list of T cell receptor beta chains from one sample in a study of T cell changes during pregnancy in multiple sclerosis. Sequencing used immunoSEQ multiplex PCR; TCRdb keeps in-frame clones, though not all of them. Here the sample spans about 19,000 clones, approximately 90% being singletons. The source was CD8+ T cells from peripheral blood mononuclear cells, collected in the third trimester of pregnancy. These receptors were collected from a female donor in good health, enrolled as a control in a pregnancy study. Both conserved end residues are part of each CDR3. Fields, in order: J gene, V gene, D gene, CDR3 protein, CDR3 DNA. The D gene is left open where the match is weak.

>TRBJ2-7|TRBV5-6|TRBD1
CASSLGQGFFVEQYF
TGTGCCAGCAGCTTGGGACAGGGCTTTTTTGTCGAGCAGTACTTC
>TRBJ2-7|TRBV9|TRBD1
CASSVEDRDQYEQYF
TGTGCCAGCAGCGTGGAGGACAGGGACCAATACGAGCAGTACTTC
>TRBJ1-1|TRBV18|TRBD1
CASSYAGTGEFRFTEAFF
TGTGCCAGCTCATACGCCGGGACAGGGGAGTTCCGCTTCACTGAAGCTTTCTTT
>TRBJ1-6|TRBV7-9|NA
CASTPRGLSSYNSPLHF
TGTGCCAGCACCCCCCGGGGTCTGAGCTCCTATAATTCACCCCTCCACTTT
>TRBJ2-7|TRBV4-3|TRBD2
CASSQAGGAWEQYF
TGCGCCAGCAGCCAAGCGGGGGGGGCCTGGGAGCAGTACTTC
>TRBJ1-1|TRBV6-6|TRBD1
CASSSDRAREAFF
TGTGCCAGCAGCTCGGACAGGGCGCGGGAAGCTTTCTTT
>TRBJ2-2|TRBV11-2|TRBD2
CASSLLAGLDANTGELFF
TGTGCCAGCAGCCTCCTTGCTGGACTAGACGCGAACACCGGGGAGCTGTTTTTT
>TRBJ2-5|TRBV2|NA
CASSEGQDQETQYF
TGTGCCAGCAGTGAAGGGCAGGACCAAGAGACCCAGTACTTC
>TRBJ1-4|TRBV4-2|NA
CASSQDLEGGKLFF
TGTGCCAGCAGCCAAGATCTGGAGGGAGGCAAACTGTTTTTT
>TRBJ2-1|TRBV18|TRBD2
CASSPGGLAGVPYNEQFF
TGTGCCAGCTCACCAGGGGGACTAGCGGGGGTCCCCTACAATGAGCAGTTCTTC
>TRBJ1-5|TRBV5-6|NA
CASSNRKTNQPQHF
TGTGCCAGCAGCAACAGAAAAACGAATCAGCCCCAGCATTTT
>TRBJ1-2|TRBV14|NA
CASSQLLQDNGYTF
TGTGCCAGCAGCCAACTTTTACAGGATAATGGCTACACCTTC
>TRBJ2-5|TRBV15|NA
CATSRDTGLGETQYF
TGTGCCACCAGCAGAGATACAGGGCTGGGGGAGACCCAGTACTTC
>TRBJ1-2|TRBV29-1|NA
CSVEEEDRNYGYTF
TGCAGCGTTGAAGAGGAAGACAGAAACTATGGCTACACCTTC
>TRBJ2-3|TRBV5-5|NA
CASSSRGTAAADTQYF
TGTGCCAGCAGCTCGCGCGGGACAGCTGCCGCAGATACGCAGTATTTT
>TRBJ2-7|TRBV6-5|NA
CASKIGSSYEQYF
TGTGCCAGCAAAATCGGGAGCTCCTACGAGCAGTACTTC
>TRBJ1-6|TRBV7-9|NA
CASSFPGENSPLHF
TGTGCCAGCAGCTTTCCAGGGGAAAATTCACCCCTCCACTTT